This TCR beta chain was found in a study of blood T cell repertoires in COVID-19. Some clones are missing from TCRdb's copy, which holds only in-frame ones; the method was immunoSEQ multiplex PCR. Of roughly 130,000 clones listed, about four fifths were seen once; the top ten hold over 15%. Sequences were obtained from peripheral blood. This receptor was taken from a woman in her 50s with acute or convalescent COVID-19.

The CDR3, as DNA: TGTGCCTGGAGTGCCGGAGGGTCAAGAGGAGTTGGCTACACCTTC. Translated, it gives CAWSAGGSRGVGYTF. This chain connects TRBV30 to TRBJ1-2; D is ambiguous. Trimming took 1 base from V and 7 from J, leaving 19 bases between them. This CDR3 spans 15 amino acids. Per germline, CDR1 GTSNPN and CDR2 SVGIG (reference sequence).